Below are 10 T cell receptor beta chains sequenced from a single sample in a study of blood T cell repertoires in COVID-19. Sequencing was performed with immunoSEQ multiplex PCR; in TCRdb, only in-frame clones are kept and a portion is missing. The table records around 320,000 clones, approximately 88% of them present only once. Sequencing was performed on peripheral blood. The receptor source for this set is a woman younger than 45 who had recovered from COVID-19.

This rearrangement joins TRBV5-1 to TRBJ1-6, with D unresolved. V shed 0 bases and J shed 7 bases, with 5 bases lying between them. The germline gives CDR1 SGHRS, CDR2 YFSETQ. The CDR3 runs 13 residues. CDR3 amino acids: CASSLVLNSPLHF. CDR3 nucleotides: TGCGCCAGCAGCTTGGTCCTCAATTCACCCCTCCACTTT.

The genes are TRBV5-4 and TRBJ2-2, with 13 bases lining up with TRBD2. The CDR3 runs to 15 residues. Trimming at V came to 0 bases and at J to 7 bases, leaving 0 bases not matched to a gene. Per germline, CDR1 SGHNT and CDR2 YYREEE (reference sequence). CDR3 DNA: TGTGCCAGCAGCTTGGGGACTAGCGGGGGCGGGGAGCTGTTTTTT. It is translated as CASSLGTSGGGELFF.

The chain is built from TRBV6-5 and TRBJ1-1; no reliable D call. CDR1 and CDR2 from the germline V gene are MNHEY and SVGAGI. Trimming took off 6 bases at V and 3 bases at J, with 14 bases between the two ends. There are 14 residues in the CDR3. The CDR3 protein is CASRRALMDTEAFF. DNA of the CDR3: TGTGCCAGCAGGCGGGCCTTAATGGACACTGAAGCTTTCTTT.

This rearrangement joins TRBV4-2 to TRBJ2-5; TRBD1 agrees at 9 bases. Per the germline V gene, CDR1 is LGHNA and CDR2 is YNFKEQ. Trimming at V came to 4 bases and at J to 4 bases, leaving 7 bases not matched to a gene. There are 15 residues in the CDR3. DNA for the CDR3: TGTGCCAGCAGCCGCATCCCGGGACAGGGAGAGACCCAGTACTTC. Encoded protein: CASSRIPGQGETQYF.

The rearrangement links TRBV18 to TRBJ1-4; weak D call: TRBD1 (6 bases). The CDR3 contains 16 residues. The germline V gene has CDR1 KGHSH and CDR2 LQKENI. The V gene lost 2 bases and the J gene lost 1 base, with 11 bases spanning the gap. The CDR3 sequence is CASSPGQFLTNEKLFF. As DNA, the CDR3 is TGTGCCAGCTCACCAGGACAGTTCCTAACTAATGAAAAACTGTTTTTT.

This clone was recorded only once. The chain combines TRBV30 with TRBJ1-4, with no clear D. The CDR3 extends over 14 amino acids. V dropped 4 bases and J dropped 2 bases, with 11 bases sitting between them. CDR1 GTSNPN and CDR2 SVGIG come from the germline V gene (reference sequence). The CDR3 loop is CAWNRYSTNEKLFF. The CDR3 DNA reads as TGTGCCTGGAATCGGTACAGCACTAATGAAAAACTGTTTTTT.

This clone has a count of ten or more. The chain uses TRBV19 and TRBJ2-7, with 12 bases identical to TRBD2. Germline CDR1 LNHDA, CDR2 SQIVND (reference sequence). With V trimmed by 5 bases and J by 5 bases, 7 bases remained unmatched. This CDR3 is 15 amino acids long. CDR3 region: CASSPSGLAGHEQYF. The CDR3 DNA reads TGTGCCAGTAGTCCCTCGGGACTAGCGGGCCACGAGCAGTACTTC.

V and J are TRBV7-2 and TRBJ1-4, with no clear D. The CDR3 is 15 residues long. The V gene lost 5 bases and the J gene lost 0 bases, with 10 bases spanning the gap. The germline V gene encodes CDR1 SGHTA and CDR2 FQGNSA. CDR3 bases: TGTGCCAGCAGCCCGTCTCCTACAACTAATGAAAAACTGTTTTTT. This codes for CASSPSPTTNEKLFF.

The V call is TRBV5-4, the J call TRBJ1-5; tentative D call: TRBD1 (6 bases). CDR1 is SGHNT and CDR2 is YYREEE in the germline V gene (reference sequence). Trimming cost V 7 bases and J 2 bases, with 25 bases left between them. This CDR3 region has 18 residues. This CDR3 is CASLRERGHPGGNQPQHF. DNA for the CDR3: TGTGCCAGCCTAAGGGAACGGGGACATCCTGGAGGCAATCAGCCCCAGCATTTT.

The chain is built from TRBV28 and TRBJ2-3; maybe TRBD1 (6 bases). The CDR3 sequence is 14 residues long. Germline V lookup: CDR1 MDHEN, CDR2 SYDVKM. With 2 bases removed from V and 2 bases from J, the gap between germline ends came to 8 bases. The CDR3 DNA sequence: TGTGCCAGCAGTTTAAGGGGGATCACAGATACGCAGTATTTT. Protein sequence: CASSLRGITDTQYF.